Below, 3 T cell receptor beta chains from the same sample are listed, as sequenced in a study of OX40 agonist ivuxolimab in advanced cancers. The method was the immunoSEQ multiplex PCR assay. The source is immuneACCESS, and TCRdb retained only in-frame sequences with V and J called. Part of the clones is not carried over; for the studies checked, unresolved V genes explain less than half of this, and the remainder is unexplained. Across this sample there are around 70,000 clones, with 81% seen only once. Of the sample, 5% falls within the top ten clones. This specimen was CD4+ or CD8+ T cells sorted from blood, taken in a trial of the OX40 agonist ivuxolimab. These receptors all stem from an adult with an advanced solid tumor such as melanoma, head and neck, liver or kidney cancer.

This sequence joins TRBV7-2 and TRBJ1-5, with 7 bases that match TRBD1. CDR3 length: 13 amino acids. V shed 4 bases and J 5 bases; nucleotides not matched to a gene: 2. From germline, CDR1 is SGHTA and CDR2 FQGNSA. Written as DNA, the CDR3 is TGTGCCAGCAGCTCCGACAGGGATCAGCCCCAGCATTTT. Its translation: CASSSDRDQPQHF.

This chain joins TRBV30 and TRBJ1-6; D unresolved. Germline V gives CDR1 GTSNPN, CDR2 SVGIG (reference sequence). CDR3 length: 13 residues. The ends were cut back, 6 bases at V and 4 bases at J, with 10 bases in the middle. CDR3 sequence reads: CACTRDYNSPLHF. The DNA for the CDR3 is TGTGCCTGCACTCGGGATTATAATTCACCCCTCCACTTT.

This clone came up once. The rearrangement links TRBV7-8 to TRBJ2-7, with TRBD1 identical over 7 bases. The CDR3 is made up of 15 amino acids. Germline V lookup: CDR1 SGHVS, CDR2 FQNEAQ. V lost 1 base to trimming and J lost 3 bases; unmatched junction nucleotides: 6. The CDR3 bases are TGTGCCAGCAGCTTAGGACAGGGATGGCTCTACGAGCAGTACTTC. This translates into CASSLGQGWLYEQYF. The full variable domain, completed using reference TRBV7-8 and TRBJ2-7, is GAGVSQSPRYKVAKRGQDVALRCDPISGHVSLFWYQQALGQGPEFLTYFQNEAQLDKSGLPSDRFFAERPEGSVSTLKIQRTQQEDSAVYLCASSLGQGWLYEQYFGPGTRLTVT.